The 3 T cell receptor beta chains below were found in one sample sequenced in a study of T cell responses to AZD1222 COVID-19 vaccine. Clones were read by immunoSEQ multiplex PCR, and TCRdb kept only the in-frame ones, dropping some. The table has fewer than 100,000 clones, 87% seen once. This material consisted of peripheral blood, taken 28 days after the second AZD1222 dose. All receptors derive from an adult who received the AZD1222 COVID-19 vaccine.

This chain joins TRBV21-1 and TRBJ2-1; TRBD1 was called by the table and not checked on the DNA. TRBV21-1 is a documented pseudogene. The CDR3 consists of 14 residues. The CDR3 reads CARRTGRFGNEQFF. CDR3 nucleotides: TGTGCCAGAAGGACAGGCAGGTTTGGCAATGAGCAGTTCTTC.

The chain uses TRBV18 and TRBJ2-3; D is possibly TRBD1 (6 bases). V dropped 5 bases and J dropped 1 base, with 7 bases sitting between them. The CDR3 has 13 residues. Germline CDR1 KGHSH, CDR2 LQKENI. Here the CDR3 reads CASSEGGTDTQYF. The CDR3 bases are TGTGCCAGCTCAGAGGGGGGCACAGATACGCAGTATTTT.

This rearrangement joins TRBV7-2 to TRBJ2-3; TRBD2 matches 12 bases. Germline CDR1 SGHTA, CDR2 FQGNSA. The CDR3 runs 18 residues. V shed 0 bases and J 2 bases; nucleotides not matched to a gene: 6. CDR3: CASSLAFASGGATDTQYF. CDR3 DNA: TGTGCCAGCAGCTTAGCTTTCGCTAGCGGGGGGGCCACAGATACGCAGTATTTT.